This TCR beta chain was observed in a study of T-cell reconstitution after alpha-beta-depleted transplantation in children. To note about this clonotype: Its specificity is not known.

V lost 2 bases to trimming and J lost 0 bases, with 18 bases between them. Germline assignment: CDR1 SGHRS and CDR2 YFSETQ. The CDR3 sequence is 19 residues long. The authors prepared the TCRbeta library with unique molecular identifiers. TCRdb recomputed calls from the PCR reads with MiXCR, one row per CDR3 protein. The table lists just under 350,000 distinct CDR3 sequences, around 15% of them singletons. General study results and limits: High day-60 TCRbeta diversity in some patients came from surviving recipient T cells and thymic progenitors. About two months after transplant, alpha-beta T cells reportedly came from several hundred expanded graft clones. The main origin of T-cell counts and diversity one year after transplant was newly produced T cells.

This receptor was obtained from a male patient aged 2-10 years who had a stem cell transplant for acute lymphoblastic leukemia, so the T cells may come from the graft donor. V gene TRBV5-1 combines with J gene TRBJ2-6, with D uncertain. This specimen was PBMCs, mostly from graft donor cells, taken 360 days after TCRalphabeta/CD19-depleted stem cell transplant. The CDR3, as DNA: TGCGCCAGCAGCTTCGCCTACAGTTTTTTAGGCTCTGGGGCCAACGTCCTGACTTTC. It translates to CASSFAYSFLGSGANVLTF.